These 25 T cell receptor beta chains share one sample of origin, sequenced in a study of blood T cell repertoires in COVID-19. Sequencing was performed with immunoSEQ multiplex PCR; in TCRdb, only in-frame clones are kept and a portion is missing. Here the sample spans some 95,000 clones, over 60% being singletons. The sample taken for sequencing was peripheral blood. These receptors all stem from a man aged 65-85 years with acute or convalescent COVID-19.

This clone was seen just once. CDR3 nucleotide sequence: TGCGCCAGCAGCTCAGAGGCGGTGCCCACAGATACGCAGTATTTT. Amino acids: CASSSEAVPTDTQYF. The J gene is TRBJ2-3, the V gene TRBV5-1; no definite D call. There are 15 residues in the CDR3. Per the germline V gene, CDR1 is SGHRS and CDR2 is YFSETQ. V was pared by 3 bases and J by 2 bases, with 13 bases between.

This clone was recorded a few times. The CDR3 reads CASSPGSLYEQYF. In DNA, the CDR3 is TGTGCCAGCAGCCCAGGGTCGCTCTACGAGCAGTACTTC. The J gene is TRBJ2-7, the V gene TRBV6-5, with D possibly matching TRBD1 (5 bases). This CDR3 is 13 amino acids long. The germline V gene encodes CDR1 MNHEY and CDR2 SVGAGI. The V end was cut by 6 bases, the J end by 3 bases, with 12 bases between.

The CDR3 DNA is TGTGCCAGCAGTTTACTTAGCGGGAGGGCCACCTACAATGAGCAGTTCTTC. Translating it yields CASSLLSGRATYNEQFF. The V gene is TRBV28, the J gene TRBJ2-1, with 11 bases identical to TRBD2. V shed 2 bases and J 2 bases; nucleotides not matched to a gene: 5. This CDR3 spans 17 amino acids. CDR1 is MDHEN, CDR2 SYDVKM, per germline. Drawing the rest from reference TRBV28 and TRBJ2-1, the complete variable domain is DVKVTQSSRYLVKRTGEKVFLECVQDMDHENMFWYRQDPGLGLRLIYFSYDVKMKEKGDIPEGYSVSREKKERFSLILESASTNQTSMYLCASSLLSGRATYNEQFFGPGTRLTVL.

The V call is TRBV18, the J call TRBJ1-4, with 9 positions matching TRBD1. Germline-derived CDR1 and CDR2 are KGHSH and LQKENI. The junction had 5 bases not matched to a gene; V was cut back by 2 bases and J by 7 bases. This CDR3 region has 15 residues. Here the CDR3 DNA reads TGTGCCAGCTCACCATCACAGGGGGCAGGTGAAAAACTGTTTTTT. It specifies CASSPSQGAGEKLFF.

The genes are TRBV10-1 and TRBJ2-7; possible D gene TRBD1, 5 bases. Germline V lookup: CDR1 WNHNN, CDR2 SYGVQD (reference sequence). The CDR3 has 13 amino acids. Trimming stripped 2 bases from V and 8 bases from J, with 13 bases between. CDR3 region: CASSETGIGKQYV. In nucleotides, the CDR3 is TGCGCCAGCAGTGAGACAGGTATTGGGAAGCAGTACGTC.

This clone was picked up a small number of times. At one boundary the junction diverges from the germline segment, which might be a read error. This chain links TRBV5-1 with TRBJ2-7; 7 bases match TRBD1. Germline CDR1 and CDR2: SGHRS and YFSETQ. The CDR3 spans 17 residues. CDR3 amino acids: CASSSALWTGVSSEQYF. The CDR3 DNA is TGCGCCAGCAGTTCCGCACTTTGGACAGGCGTCTCCTCCGAGCAGTACTTC.

The CDR3 spells CASRRGQGAPWGYTF. The CDR3 DNA reads as TGTGCCAGCAGACGAGGACAGGGGGCCCCTTGGGGCTACACCTTC. The J gene is TRBJ1-2, the V gene TRBV7-9; 11 nucleotides match TRBD1. The ends lost 6 bases at V and 8 bases at J; junction bases unmatched: 11. The CDR3 totals 15 residues. In germline, CDR1 is SEHNR, CDR2 FQNEAQ (reference sequence).

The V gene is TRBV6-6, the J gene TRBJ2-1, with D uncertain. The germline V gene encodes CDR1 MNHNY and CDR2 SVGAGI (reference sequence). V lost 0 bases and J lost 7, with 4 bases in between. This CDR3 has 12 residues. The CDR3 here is CASSYSGNEQFF. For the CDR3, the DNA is TGTGCCAGCAGTTACTCCGGGAATGAGCAGTTCTTC.

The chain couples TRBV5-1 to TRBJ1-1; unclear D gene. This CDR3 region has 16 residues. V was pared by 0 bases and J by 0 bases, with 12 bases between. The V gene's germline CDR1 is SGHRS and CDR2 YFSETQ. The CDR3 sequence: CASSLDWGGVNTEAFF. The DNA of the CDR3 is TGCGCCAGCAGCTTGGATTGGGGAGGCGTGAACACTGAAGCTTTCTTT.

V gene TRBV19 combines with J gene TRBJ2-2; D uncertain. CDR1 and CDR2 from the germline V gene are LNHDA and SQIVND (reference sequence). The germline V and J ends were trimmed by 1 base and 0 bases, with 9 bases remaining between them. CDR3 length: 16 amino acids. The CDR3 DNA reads TGTGCCAGTAGTATAGGTGGCACCTCGAACACCGGGGAGCTGTTTTTT. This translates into CASSIGGTSNTGELFF.

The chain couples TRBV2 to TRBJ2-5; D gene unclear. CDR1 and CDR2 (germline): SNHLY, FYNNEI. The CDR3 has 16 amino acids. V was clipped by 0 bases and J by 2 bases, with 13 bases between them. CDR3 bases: TGTGCCAGCAGTGAAGCGTTGCTAGTCCGACAAGAGACCCAGTACTTC. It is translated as CASSEALLVRQETQYF.

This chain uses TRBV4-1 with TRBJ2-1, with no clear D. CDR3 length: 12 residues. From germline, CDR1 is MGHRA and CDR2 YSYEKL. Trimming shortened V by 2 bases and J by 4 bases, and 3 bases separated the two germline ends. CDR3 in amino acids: CASSQQYNEQFF. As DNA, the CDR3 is TGCGCCAGCAGCCAACAGTACAATGAGCAGTTCTTC.

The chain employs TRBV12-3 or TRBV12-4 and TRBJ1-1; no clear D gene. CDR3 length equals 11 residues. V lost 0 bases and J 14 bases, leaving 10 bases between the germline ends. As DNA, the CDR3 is TGTGCCAGCAGTTTAGCCCTAGAAAGATTCTTT. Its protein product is CASSLALERFF.

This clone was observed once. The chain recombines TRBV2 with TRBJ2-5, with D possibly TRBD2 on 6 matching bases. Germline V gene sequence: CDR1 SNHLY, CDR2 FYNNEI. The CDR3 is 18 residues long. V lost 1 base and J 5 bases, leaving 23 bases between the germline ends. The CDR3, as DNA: TGTGCCAGCAGTGAAGGAACTAGCCATGTCACGATGGGGGAGACCCAGTACTTC. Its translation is CASSEGTSHVTMGETQYF.

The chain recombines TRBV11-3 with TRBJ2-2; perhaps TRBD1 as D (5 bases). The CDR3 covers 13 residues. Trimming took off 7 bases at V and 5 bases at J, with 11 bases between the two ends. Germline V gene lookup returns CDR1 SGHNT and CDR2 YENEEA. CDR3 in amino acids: CASTTGATGELFF. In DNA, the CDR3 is TGTGCCAGCACCACAGGAGCTACCGGGGAGCTGTTTTTT.

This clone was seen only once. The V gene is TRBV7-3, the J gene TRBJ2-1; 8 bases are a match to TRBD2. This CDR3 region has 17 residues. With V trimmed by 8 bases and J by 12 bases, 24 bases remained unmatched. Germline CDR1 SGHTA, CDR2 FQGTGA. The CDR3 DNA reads TGTGCCAGCGGATCAGGGACGGCGGGGGGCCTAGAACAGGGGCAGTTCTTC. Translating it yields CASGSGTAGGLEQGQFF.

The CDR3 loop reads CASSEYGGDTEAFF. The DNA for the CDR3 is TGTGCCAGCAGTGAGTACGGGGGGGACACTGAAGCTTTCTTT. This sequence joins TRBV2 and TRBJ1-1, with D maybe TRBD1 (5 bases). CDR1 and CDR2 from the germline V gene are SNHLY and FYNNEI. The V gene lost 3 bases and the J gene lost 3 bases, with 11 bases spanning the gap. The CDR3 consists of 14 residues.

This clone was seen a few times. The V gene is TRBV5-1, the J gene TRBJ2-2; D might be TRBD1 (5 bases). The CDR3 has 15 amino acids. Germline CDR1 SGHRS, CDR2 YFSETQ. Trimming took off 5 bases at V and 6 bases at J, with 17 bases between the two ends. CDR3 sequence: CASSRQQLQAGELFF. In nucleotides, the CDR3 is TGCGCCAGCAGTCGACAGCAGCTTCAAGCCGGGGAGCTGTTTTTT.

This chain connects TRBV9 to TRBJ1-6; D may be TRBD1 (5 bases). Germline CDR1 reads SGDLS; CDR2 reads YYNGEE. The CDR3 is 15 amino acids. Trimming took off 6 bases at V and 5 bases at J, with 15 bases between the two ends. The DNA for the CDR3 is TGTGCCAGCACTACCGACGGACAAAATAATTCACCCCTCCACTTT. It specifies CASTTDGQNNSPLHF.

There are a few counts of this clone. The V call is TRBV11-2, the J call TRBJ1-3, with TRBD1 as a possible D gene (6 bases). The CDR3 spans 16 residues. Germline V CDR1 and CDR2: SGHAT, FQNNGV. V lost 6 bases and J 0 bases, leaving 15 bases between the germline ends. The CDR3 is CASRPSTGYSGNTIYF. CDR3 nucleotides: TGTGCCAGCAGACCGTCGACAGGTTACTCTGGAAACACCATATATTTT.

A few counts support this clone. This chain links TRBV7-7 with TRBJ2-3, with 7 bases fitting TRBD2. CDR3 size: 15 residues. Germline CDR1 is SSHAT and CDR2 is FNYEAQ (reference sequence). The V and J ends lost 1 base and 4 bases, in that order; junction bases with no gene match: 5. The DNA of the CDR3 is TGTGCCAGCAGCTTAGGGGCGGGAGAGTCAGATACGCAGTATTTT. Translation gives CASSLGAGESDTQYF. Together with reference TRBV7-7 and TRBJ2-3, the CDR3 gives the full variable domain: GAGVSQSPRYKVTKRGQDVTLRCDPISSHATLYWYQQALGQGPEFLTYFNYEAQPDKSGLPSDRFSAERPEGSISTLTIQRTEQRDSAMYRCASSLGAGESDTQYFGPGTRLTVL.

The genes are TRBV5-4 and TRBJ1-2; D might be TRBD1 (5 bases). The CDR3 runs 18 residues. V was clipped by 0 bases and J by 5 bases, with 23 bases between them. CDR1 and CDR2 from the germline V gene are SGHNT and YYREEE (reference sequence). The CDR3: CASSLDLVVGMGPYGYTF. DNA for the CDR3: TGTGCCAGCAGCTTGGATCTGGTGGTAGGAATGGGGCCGTATGGCTACACCTTC. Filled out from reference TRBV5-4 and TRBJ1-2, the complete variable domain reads ETGVTQSPTHLIKTRGQQVTLRCSSQSGHNTVSWYQQALGQGPQFIFQYYREEENGRGNFPPRFSGLQFPNYSSELNVNALELDDSALYLCASSLDLVVGMGPYGYTFGSGTRLTVV.

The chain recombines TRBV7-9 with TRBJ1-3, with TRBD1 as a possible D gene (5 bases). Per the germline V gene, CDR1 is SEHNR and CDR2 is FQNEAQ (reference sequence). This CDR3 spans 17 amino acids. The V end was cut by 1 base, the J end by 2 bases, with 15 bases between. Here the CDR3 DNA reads TGTGCCAGCAGCTTAGACGCGACAGCAGGTACTGGAAACACCATATATTTT. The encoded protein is CASSLDATAGTGNTIYF. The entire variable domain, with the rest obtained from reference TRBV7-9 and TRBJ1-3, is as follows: DTGVSQNPRHKITKRGQNVTFRCDPISEHNRLYWYRQTLGQGPEFLTYFQNEAQLEKSRLLSDRFSAERPKGSFSTLEIQRTEQGDSAMYLCASSLDATAGTGNTIYFGEGSWLTVV.

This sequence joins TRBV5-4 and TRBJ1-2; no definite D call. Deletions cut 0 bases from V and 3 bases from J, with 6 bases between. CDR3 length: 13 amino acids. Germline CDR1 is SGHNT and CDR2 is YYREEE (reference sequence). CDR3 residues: CASSLVQDYGYTF. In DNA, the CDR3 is TGTGCCAGCAGCTTGGTACAAGACTATGGCTACACCTTC. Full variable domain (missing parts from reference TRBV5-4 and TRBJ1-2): ETGVTQSPTHLIKTRGQQVTLRCSSQSGHNTVSWYQQALGQGPQFIFQYYREEENGRGNFPPRFSGLQFPNYSSELNVNALELDDSALYLCASSLVQDYGYTFGSGTRLTVV.

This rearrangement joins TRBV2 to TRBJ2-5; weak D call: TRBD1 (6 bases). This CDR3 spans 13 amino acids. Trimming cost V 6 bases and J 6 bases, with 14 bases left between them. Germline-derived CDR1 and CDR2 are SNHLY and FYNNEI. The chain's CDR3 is CASRLGRGKTQYF. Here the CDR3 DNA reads TGTGCCAGCAGATTAGGCAGGGGCAAGACCCAGTACTTC.